The 9 T cell receptor beta chains reported below all come from one sample, sequenced in a study of T-cell memory formation after mild COVID-19. MiXCR was run by TCRdb on the 5' RACE reads, yielding one entry per CDR3 protein. The table lists about 430,000 distinct CDR3 sequences, about a sixth of them singletons. The sequencing input was PBMCs or a T cell subset sorted from them (not recorded which). The receptors were gathered from a young man who had mild COVID-19 (a few samples of this study predate the infection). Cell type and time point are not known.

This clonotype was seen a few times. This chain links TRBV6-2 or TRBV6-3 with TRBJ2-2; D is uncertain. The V and J ends lost 0 bases and 6 bases respectively, with 23 bases between them. Germline V CDR1 and CDR2: MNHEY, SVGEGT. This CDR3 has 19 amino acids. CDR3 sequence: CASSYSPPGWSSFPGELFF. The DNA of the CDR3 is TGTGCCAGCAGTTACTCACCCCCCGGGTGGAGTAGTTTCCCCGGGGAGCTGTTTTTT.

This clonotype was counted only a few times. This rearrangement joins TRBV3-1 to TRBJ2-7; D gene uncertain. The CDR3 totals 12 residues. Trimming took 1 base from V and 2 from J, leaving 3 bases between them. CDR1 and CDR2 from the germline V gene are LGHDT and YNNKEL (reference sequence). This CDR3 is CASSQAAYEQYF. As DNA, the CDR3 is TGTGCCAGCAGCCAAGCGGCCTACGAGCAGTACTTC.

The rearrangement uses TRBV5-1 and TRBJ1-1; D is uncertain. In germline, CDR1 is SGHRS, CDR2 YFSETQ. The CDR3 sequence is 12 residues long. V lost 7 bases and J lost 10, with 17 bases in between. The CDR3: CASGPLNSPAFF. The CDR3 nucleotides read TGCGCCAGCGGGCCGTTGAACAGTCCAGCTTTCTTT.

The chain couples TRBV20-1 to TRBJ2-7; 7 bases agree with TRBD2. This CDR3 is 14 amino acids long. In germline, CDR1 is DFQATT, CDR2 SNEGSKA (reference sequence). The junction had 10 bases not matched to a gene; V was cut back by 5 bases and J by 3 bases. This chain's CDR3 is CSAVGGALLYEQYV. DNA of the CDR3: TGCAGTGCTGTGGGAGGGGCCCTCCTCTACGAGCAGTACGTC.

The chain links TRBV18 to TRBJ1-5; D is unclear. Germline values: CDR1 KGHSH, CDR2 LQKENI. The CDR3 is 15 amino acids. V was trimmed by 1 base and J by 5 bases, leaving 12 bases between them. CDR3 coding DNA: TGTGCCAGCTCACCACTTGGTCCCAGAGATCAGCCCCAGCATTTT. Translating it yields CASSPLGPRDQPQHF.

This clonotype was seen only a few times. The gene calls are TRBV6-6 and TRBJ2-1; D might be TRBD1 or TRBD2, each matching 5 bases. The CDR3 sequence is 14 residues long. The germline V gene has CDR1 MNHNY and CDR2 SVGAGI (reference sequence). The V end was cut by 4 bases, the J end by 2 bases, with 9 bases between. The CDR3 nucleotides read TGTGCCAGCAGTTCCGGGGCTACCTACAATGAGCAGTTCTTC. This encodes CASSSGATYNEQFF.

The chain couples TRBV24-1 to TRBJ2-1; 11 bases map to TRBD2. The V gene end was trimmed by 3 bases and the J gene end by 3 bases; junction bases not matched to a gene: 3. This CDR3 comprises 16 residues. The germline gives CDR1 KGHDR, CDR2 SFDVKD. The CDR3 sequence is CATSDKTSGSYNEQFF. The CDR3 region has the DNA TGTGCCACCAGTGATAAAACTAGCGGGAGCTACAATGAGCAGTTCTTC.

This clonotype was seen a handful of times. This rearrangement joins TRBV6-5 to TRBJ2-5, with TRBD2 matching over 7 bases. This CDR3 is 16 amino acids long. Trimming cost V 3 bases and J 5 bases; bases outside gene matches: 12. In germline, CDR1 is MNHEY, CDR2 SVGAGI. In nucleotides, the CDR3 is TGTGCCAGCAGTTATCGGGCAGGGAGGGTAATGGAGACCCAGTACTTC. Translated, it gives CASSYRAGRVMETQYF.

This clonotype appeared a single time. The CDR3 bases are TGTGCCAGCAGTTACAGGAATTGGGGCACTGAAGCTTTCTTT. This gives the protein CASSYRNWGTEAFF. The chain carries TRBV6-2 or TRBV6-3 and TRBJ1-1, with unresolved D. The CDR3 covers 14 residues. Germline CDR1 MNHEY, CDR2 SVGEGT. Trimming left V 2 bases short and J 4 bases short, with 11 bases between.